Listed here is a single T cell receptor (beta chain). What it recognizes is unknown. J lost 1 base, V lost 6 bases, and 7 bases had no gene match. The germline CDR1 and CDR2 sequences are WNHNN and SYGVQD (reference sequence). This CDR3 region has 15 residues. The data derive from a study of shared clonotypes between healthy human individuals. Study-wide points: Non-shared clonotypes displayed generation probabilities falling below those of clonotypes present in all four donors.

Deep was the level at which the assay was run. Generated by immunoSEQ multiplex PCR, the TCRdb table keeps only in-frame clones and is missing some. The sample has a few million clones, 90% to 95% seen once. Sequences were obtained from naive CD4+ T cells sorted from blood. Noted subset: CD45RA+ positively selected. The gene calls are TRBV10-1 and TRBJ2-7; TRBD1 matches 9 bases. The source of this sequence is a man between 18 and 35 years old in good health. Written as DNA, the CDR3 is TGCGCCAGCAGCGAGGGGACAGGGAGTTCCTACGAGCAGTACTTC. It is translated as CASSEGTGSSYEQYF.